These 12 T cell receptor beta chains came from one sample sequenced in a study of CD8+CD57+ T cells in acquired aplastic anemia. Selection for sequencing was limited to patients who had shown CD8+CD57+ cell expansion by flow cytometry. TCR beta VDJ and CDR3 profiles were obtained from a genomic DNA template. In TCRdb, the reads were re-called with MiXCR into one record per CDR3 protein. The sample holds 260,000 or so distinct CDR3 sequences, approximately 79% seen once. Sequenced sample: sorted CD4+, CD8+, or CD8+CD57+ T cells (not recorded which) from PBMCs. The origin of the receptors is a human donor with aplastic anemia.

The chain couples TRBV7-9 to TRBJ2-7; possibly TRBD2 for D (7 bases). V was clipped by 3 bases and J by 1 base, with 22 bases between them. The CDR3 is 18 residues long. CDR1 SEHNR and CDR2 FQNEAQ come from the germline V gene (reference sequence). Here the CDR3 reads CASSFQTSGTTLSYEQYV. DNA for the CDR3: TGTGCCAGCAGCTTTCAAACAAGCGGGACAACCCTTTCCTACGAGCAGTACGTC.

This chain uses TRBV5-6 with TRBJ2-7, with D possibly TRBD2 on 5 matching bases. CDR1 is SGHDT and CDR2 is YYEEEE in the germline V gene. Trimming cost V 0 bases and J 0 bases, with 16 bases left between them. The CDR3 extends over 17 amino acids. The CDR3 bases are TGTGCCAGCAGCTTGGAGAGGGCGAACCCTAGCTCCTACGAGCAGTACTTC. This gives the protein CASSLERANPSSYEQYF.

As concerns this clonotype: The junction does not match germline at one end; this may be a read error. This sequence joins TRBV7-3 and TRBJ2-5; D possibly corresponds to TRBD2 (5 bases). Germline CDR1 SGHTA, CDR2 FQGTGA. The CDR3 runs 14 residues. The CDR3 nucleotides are TGTGCCAGCAGCTTAACAGCGGCGCCCTACAATCAGCAGTTC. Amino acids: CASSLTAAPYNQQF.

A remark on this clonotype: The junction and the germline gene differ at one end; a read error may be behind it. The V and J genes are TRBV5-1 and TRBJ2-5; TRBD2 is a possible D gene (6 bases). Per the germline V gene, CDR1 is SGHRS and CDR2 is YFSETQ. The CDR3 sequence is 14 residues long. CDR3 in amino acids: CASSWGSGPATQYF. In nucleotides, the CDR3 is TGTGCCAGCAGCTGGGGCAGCGGGCCGGCGACCCAGTACTTC.

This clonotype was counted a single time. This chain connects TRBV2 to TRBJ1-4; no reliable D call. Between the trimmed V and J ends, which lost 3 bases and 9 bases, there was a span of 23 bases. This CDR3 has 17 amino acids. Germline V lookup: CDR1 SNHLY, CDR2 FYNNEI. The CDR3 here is CASSESSREQIQQKLFF. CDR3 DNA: TGTGCCAGCAGTGAGTCGTCTAGAGAACAAATCCAGCAAAAACTGTTTTTT.

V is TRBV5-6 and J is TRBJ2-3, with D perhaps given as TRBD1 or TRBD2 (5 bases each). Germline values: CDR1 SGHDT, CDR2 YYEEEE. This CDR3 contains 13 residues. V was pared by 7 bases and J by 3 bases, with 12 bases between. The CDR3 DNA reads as TGTGCCAGCGGGGTGGGGGAGACAGATACGCAGTATTTT. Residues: CASGVGETDTQYF.

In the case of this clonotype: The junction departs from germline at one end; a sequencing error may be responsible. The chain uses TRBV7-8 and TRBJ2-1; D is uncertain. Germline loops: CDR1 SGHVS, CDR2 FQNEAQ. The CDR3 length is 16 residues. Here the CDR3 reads CASSLPRGPGTHDQFF. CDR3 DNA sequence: TGTGCCAGCAGCTTACCGAGAGGTCCCGGTACGCATGATCAGTTCTTC.

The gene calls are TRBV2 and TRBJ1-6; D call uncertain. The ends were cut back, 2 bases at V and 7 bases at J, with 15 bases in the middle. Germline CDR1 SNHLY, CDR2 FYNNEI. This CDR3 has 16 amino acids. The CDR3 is CASSERAGNTNSPLHF. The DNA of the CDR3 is TGTGCCAGCAGTGAAAGGGCTGGGAATACCAATTCACCCCTCCACTTT.

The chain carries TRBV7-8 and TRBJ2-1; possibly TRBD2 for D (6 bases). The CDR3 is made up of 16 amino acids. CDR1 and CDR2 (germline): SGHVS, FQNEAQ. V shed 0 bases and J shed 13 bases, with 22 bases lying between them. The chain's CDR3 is CASSLAGGRDSDYQFF. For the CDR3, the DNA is TGTGCCAGCAGCTTAGCGGGAGGCCGCGATAGCGATTATCAGTTCTTC.

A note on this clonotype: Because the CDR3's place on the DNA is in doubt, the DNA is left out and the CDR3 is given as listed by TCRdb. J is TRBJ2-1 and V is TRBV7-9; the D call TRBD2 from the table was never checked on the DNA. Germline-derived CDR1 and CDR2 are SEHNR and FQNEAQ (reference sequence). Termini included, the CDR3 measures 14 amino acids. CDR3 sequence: CASSLVPAELFFVF.

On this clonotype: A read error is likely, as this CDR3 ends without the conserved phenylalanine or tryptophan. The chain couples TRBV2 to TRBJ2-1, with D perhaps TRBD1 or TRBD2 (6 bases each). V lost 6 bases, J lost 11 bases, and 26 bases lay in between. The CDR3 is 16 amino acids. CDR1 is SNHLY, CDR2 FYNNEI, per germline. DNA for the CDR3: TGTGCCAGCAGCGAGGGGGGCGGAAACGGTCAGGATAAGCAGTTCGTC. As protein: CASSEGGGNGQDKQFV.

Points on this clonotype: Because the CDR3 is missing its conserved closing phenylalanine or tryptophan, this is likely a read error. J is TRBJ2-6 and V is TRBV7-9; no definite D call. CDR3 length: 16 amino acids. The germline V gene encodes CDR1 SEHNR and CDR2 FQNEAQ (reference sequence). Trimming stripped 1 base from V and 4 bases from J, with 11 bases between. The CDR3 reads CASSLGGSYGANVLTP. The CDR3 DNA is TGTGCCAGCAGCTTAGGGGGTAGCTACGGGGCCAACGTCCTGACTCCC.